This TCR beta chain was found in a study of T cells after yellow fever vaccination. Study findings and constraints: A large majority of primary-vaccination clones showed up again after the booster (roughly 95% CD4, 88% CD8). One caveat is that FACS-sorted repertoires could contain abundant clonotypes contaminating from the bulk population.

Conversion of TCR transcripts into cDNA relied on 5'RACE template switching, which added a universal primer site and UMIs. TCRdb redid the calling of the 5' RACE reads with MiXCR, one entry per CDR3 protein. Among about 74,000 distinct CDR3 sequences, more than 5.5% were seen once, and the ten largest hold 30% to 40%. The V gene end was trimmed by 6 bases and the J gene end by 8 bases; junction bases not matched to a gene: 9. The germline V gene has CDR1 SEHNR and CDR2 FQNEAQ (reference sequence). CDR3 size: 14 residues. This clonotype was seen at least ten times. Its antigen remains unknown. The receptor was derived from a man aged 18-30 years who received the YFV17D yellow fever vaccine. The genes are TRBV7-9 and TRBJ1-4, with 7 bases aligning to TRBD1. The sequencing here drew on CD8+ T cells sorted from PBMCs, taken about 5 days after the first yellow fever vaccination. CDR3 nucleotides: TGTGCCAGCAGGCCTAGACAGGGCCAAGAAAAACTGTTTTTT. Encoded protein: CASRPRQGQEKLFF.